The text below deals with one T cell receptor beta chain. This clone was recorded a few times. Which antigen it targets is not known. Base quality data are lacking; no much larger clone is found one base away. This record comes from a study of intratumoral heterogeneity in liver cancer. Regarding the research as a whole: Across the full approximately 15-patient cohort, most patients were male and the median age was roughly 63 years. To examine intratumor heterogeneity, the study integrated RNA-seq, DNA sequencing, TCR-seq and SNP array data obtained from multiple regions of hepatocellular carcinoma specimens. A total of approximately 69 multiregional samples from about 14 HCC patients, consisting of roughly 53 tumoral and around 20 adjacent nontumoral regions, were included in the overall cohort. General study outcomes and caveats: The authors acknowledged a relatively low patient number and under-sampled tumor-infiltrating lymphocyte representation as limitations.

Inclusive of the bounding cysteine and phenylalanine, the CDR3 is 16 residues long. Only the CDR3 DNA stays, 48 bases, in frame from base 1. The germline V gene (reference sequence) specifies PRHDT as CDR1 and FYEKMQ as CDR2. V lost 6 bases and J lost 8 bases; the stretch between them is 20 bases long. The immunoSEQ assay was used to sequence TCR beta chain CDR3 regions from genomic DNA. Primers annealing to V and J segments amplified rearranged VDJ segments. Per the authors' processing: The ImmunoSeq Analyzer software was used to compute clonality and richness metrics. Clones with differential abundance between regions were identified with Fisher's exact test combined with a beta-binomial method for additional stringency. The clones in this table, taken by TCRdb from immuneACCESS, are in-frame only. Not every clone is retained; where verified, under half of the shortfall comes from an unresolved V gene, and the cause of the rest is unknown. That table is the source of V, J and clone size, and D and trimming were worked out from the DNA. The table for this sample lists just over 20,000 clones; around 75% of them were counted only once. 17% of the sample is held by the ten biggest clonotypes.

All patients had early-stage hepatocellular carcinoma and received no therapy before surgical resection. The sampled areas showed no macroscopic signs of necrosis or hemorrhage. Multiple regions from a couple of patients were subjected to TCR sequencing (ImmunoSeq). Frozen resection tissue samples were collected at a distance of at least 1 cm from each other. Samples labelled N came from nontumoral liver tissue adjacent to the tumor. The DNeasy blood and tissue kit was used to extract genomic DNA from bulk tissue. The sample was tumor-adjacent normal tissue, taken before any cancer treatment. The chain links TRBV13 with TRBJ1-6; the D gene is perhaps TRBD1, from 6 matching bases. This clonotype was sampled from a woman aged 65 to 85 with hepatocellular carcinoma. The DNA sequence is as follows: TGTGCCAGCAGGAGGGGGGGGCGAAGTCTTTATTCACCCCTCCACTTT. Translation gives CASRRGGRSLYSPLHF.